The sequence of this T cell receptor beta chain was determined in a study of chemoradiotherapy in HPV16-positive cancers. Study conclusions and caveats: During treatment, candidate HPV-specific clones and E7-related motifs expanded in tumor.

A remark on this clone: The antigen is unknown.

TCRdb's table, derived via immunoSEQ multiplex PCR, lists solely in-frame clones and lacks some. The sample lists around 33,000 clones; around 86% were seen once. Repertoires were sampled repeatedly during chemoradiotherapy. V was clipped by 7 bases and J by 0 bases, with 10 bases between them. The CDR3 totals 13 residues. Germline lookup yields CDR1 MNHEY and CDR2 SMNVEV (reference sequence). This receptor was identified in a human donor with HPV-associated anogenital cancer. This chain links TRBV27 with TRBJ2-7; D may be TRBD1 (6 bases). The sequenced sample was blood, obtained from a patient who underwent chemoradiotherapy. The CDR3 DNA reads TGTGCCAGCACCACACAGGGCTCCTACGAGCAGTACTTC. Its translation is CASTTQGSYEQYF.